This T cell receptor (beta chain) was recovered during a study of T cell responses to AZD1222 COVID-19 vaccine. Findings and caveats of the study: Sampling captured repertoires only after the peak T cell response.

Measured with immunoSEQ multiplex PCR; TCRdb has only the in-frame clones, and not every one. The sample shows approximately 140,000 clones, about 90% of them seen only once. Of note for this clone: Its antigen remains unidentified.

Germline-derived CDR1 and CDR2 are SNHLY and FYNNEI. Trimming took off 7 bases at V and 0 bases at J, with 16 bases between the two ends. The CDR3 is 15 residues long. The specimen comprised peripheral blood, sampled 28 days after the second dose of the MenACWY control vaccine. This TCR was sampled from an adult who received the MenACWY meningococcal vaccine as a control. The gene calls are TRBV2 and TRBJ2-7; D perhaps matches TRBD2 (7 bases). CDR3 DNA sequence: TGTGCCAGCAAGGTGGGCGGGGGCCCCTCCTACGAGCAGTACTTC. Translated: CASKVGGGPSYEQYF.